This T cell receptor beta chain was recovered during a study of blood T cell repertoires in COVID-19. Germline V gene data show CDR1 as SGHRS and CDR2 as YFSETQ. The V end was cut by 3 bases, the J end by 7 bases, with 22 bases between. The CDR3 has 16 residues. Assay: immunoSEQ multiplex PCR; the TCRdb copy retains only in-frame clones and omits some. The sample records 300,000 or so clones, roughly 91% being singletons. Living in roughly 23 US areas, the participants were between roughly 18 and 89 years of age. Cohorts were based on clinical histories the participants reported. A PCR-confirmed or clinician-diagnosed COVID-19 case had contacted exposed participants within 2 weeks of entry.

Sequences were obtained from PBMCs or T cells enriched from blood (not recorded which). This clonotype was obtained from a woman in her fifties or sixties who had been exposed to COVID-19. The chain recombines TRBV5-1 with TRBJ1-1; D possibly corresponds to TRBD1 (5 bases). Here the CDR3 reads CASSSGRDGTTLEAFF. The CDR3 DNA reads TGCGCCAGCAGCTCGGGGCGGGACGGAACAACCCTTGAAGCTTTCTTT. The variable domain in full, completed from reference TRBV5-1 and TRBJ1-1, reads KAGVTQTPRYLIKTRGQQVTLSCSPISGHRSVSWYQQTPGQGLQFLFEYFSETQRNKGNFPGRFSGRQFSNSRSEMNVSTLELGDSALYLCASSSGRDGTTLEAFFGQGTRLTVV.